The 14 T cell receptor beta chains below all came from one sample that was sequenced in a study of blood T cell repertoires in COVID-19. Clones were read by immunoSEQ multiplex PCR, and TCRdb kept only the in-frame ones, dropping some. In the table there are around 78,000 clones, more than 80% of which are singletons. The sequenced sample was peripheral blood. These receptors all come from a man between 50 and 59 years old with active or convalescent COVID-19.

The chain combines TRBV5-1 with TRBJ1-6; maybe TRBD1 (6 bases). V lost 4 bases and J 0 bases, leaving 11 bases between the germline ends. Germline lookup yields CDR1 SGHRS and CDR2 YFSETQ. CDR3 length: 16 amino acids. CDR3 coding DNA: TGCGCCAGCAGCCAGACAGGTAGCTCCTATAATTCACCCCTCCACTTT. Encoded protein: CASSQTGSSYNSPLHF.

The CDR3 nucleotides read TGTGCCAGCTCACCACCTTCAGGGGCTGGAATCCACGAGCAGTACTTC. Its protein is CASSPPSGAGIHEQYF. This chain links TRBV18 with TRBJ2-7; tentatively, D is TRBD1 (6 bases). CDR1 and CDR2 from the germline V gene are KGHSH and LQKENI. The CDR3 has 16 amino acids. Trimming pared 0 bases from V and 5 bases from J, leaving 17 bases between.

This clone was counted between two and nine times. This chain uses TRBV30 with TRBJ2-2; a weak D match, TRBD2 (6 bases). V shed 2 bases and J shed 7 bases, with 17 bases lying between them. Germline CDR1 GTSNPN, CDR2 SVGIG (reference sequence). The CDR3 has 15 residues. The CDR3 here is CAWSRGAPGGGELFF. In nucleotides, the CDR3 is TGTGCCTGGAGTCGCGGGGCGCCCGGAGGCGGGGAGCTGTTTTTT.

This clone was found once. The chain carries TRBV5-1 and TRBJ1-1; TRBD1 is a possible D gene (6 bases). Trimming cost V 0 bases and J 0 bases, with 6 bases left between them. Germline lookup yields CDR1 SGHRS and CDR2 YFSETQ. The CDR3 is made up of 14 amino acids. CDR3 sequence reads: CASSLGGLNTEAFF. The CDR3 DNA reads TGCGCCAGCAGCTTGGGGGGGCTGAACACTGAAGCTTTCTTT.

V and J are TRBV28 and TRBJ1-5; D gene ambiguous. Germline CDR1 and CDR2: MDHEN and SYDVKM. This CDR3 spans 16 amino acids. The V and J ends lost 3 bases and 1 base respectively, with 13 bases between them. CDR3 DNA: TGTGCCAGCAGTTTGCAGTCGGCGGGGAGCAATCAGCCCCAGCATTTT. Its translation is CASSLQSAGSNQPQHF.

The J gene is TRBJ1-4, the V gene TRBV4-3; D is possibly TRBD1 (5 bases). Germline CDR1 and CDR2: LGHNA and YSLEER. The CDR3 has 14 amino acids. V lost 0 bases to trimming and J lost 8 bases, with 10 bases between them. The CDR3 DNA follows: TGCGCCAGCAGCCAAGACTCTCAGGGAGAAAAACTGTTTTTT. Protein product: CASSQDSQGEKLFF.

This chain joins TRBV5-1 and TRBJ1-2, with TRBD1 identical over 9 bases. V gave up 4 bases and J gave up 4 bases; unmatched junction bases: 8. Germline V gene lookup returns CDR1 SGHRS and CDR2 YFSETQ. This CDR3 spans 15 amino acids. CDR3 sequence (DNA): TGCGCCAGCAGCGGAAGGACAGGGGACTCCTATGGCTACACCTTC. Translation gives CASSGRTGDSYGYTF.

The chain has TRBV6-6 and TRBJ2-2; the match to TRBD1 covers 9 bases. In germline, CDR1 is MNHNY, CDR2 SVGAGI (reference sequence). The CDR3 extends over 14 amino acids. V shed 6 bases and J 7 bases; nucleotides not matched to a gene: 6. The CDR3 DNA is TGTGCCAGCAGGGATACAGGGGGCGTCGGGGAGCTGTTTTTT. This translates into CASRDTGGVGELFF.

The genes are TRBV10-1 and TRBJ2-2, with 11 bases aligning to TRBD2. V dropped 5 bases and J dropped 5; count of bases not matched to a gene: 4. Germline V gives CDR1 WNHNN, CDR2 SYGVQD (reference sequence). The CDR3 has 15 amino acids. This CDR3 is CASSLGTSGTGELFF. The CDR3 bases are TGCGCCAGCAGTCTCGGGACTAGCGGAACCGGGGAGCTGTTTTTT.

The rearrangement joins TRBV10-3 to TRBJ1-6; D unclear. The germline CDR1 and CDR2 sequences are ENHRY and SYGVKD. V lost 4 bases and J 0 bases, leaving 16 bases between the germline ends. CDR3 length: 18 amino acids. The CDR3 bases are TGTGCCATCAGTGTATCCGGGAAACCTAGCTCCTATAATTCACCCCTCCACTTT. Protein: CAISVSGKPSSYNSPLHF.

The rearrangement joins TRBV3-1 (or the pseudogene TRBV3-2) to TRBJ2-2, with 7 bases lining up with TRBD2. The CDR3 is made up of 17 amino acids. Per germline, CDR1 LGHDT and CDR2 YNNKEL (reference sequence). After removal of 0 bases from V and 6 bases from J, the junction contained 10 bases not matched to a gene. DNA of the CDR3: TGTGCCAGCAGCCAAGATAGATGGCGCGGGAGAGCCGGGGAGCTGTTTTTT. It yields the protein CASSQDRWRGRAGELFF.

The chain uses TRBV11-3 and TRBJ1-1; 7 bases line up with TRBD1. Trimming took 3 bases from V and 1 from J; bases not matched to a gene: 11. Germline CDR1 SGHNT, CDR2 YENEEA. This CDR3 region has 17 residues. The CDR3 region has the DNA TGTGCCAGCAGCTTGGAGGGGGCAGGTTACGCGAACACTGAAGCTTTCTTT. This encodes CASSLEGAGYANTEAFF.

The V and J genes are TRBV19 and TRBJ2-2, with a possible D match to TRBD1 (6 bases). The germline gives CDR1 LNHDA, CDR2 SQIVND (reference sequence). This CDR3 contains 14 residues. Trimming took 7 bases from V and 1 from J, leaving 10 bases between them. The CDR3 DNA follows: TGTGCCAGTACCCAGGGACAGAACACCGGGGAGCTGTTTTTT. Encoded protein: CASTQGQNTGELFF.

In this sample, this clone turned up a few times. The V gene is TRBV6-5, the J gene TRBJ1-6; 7 nucleotides line up with TRBD1. The trim removed 2 bases at V and 6 bases at J, leaving 4 bases unmatched. There are 15 residues in the CDR3. The germline V gene has CDR1 MNHEY and CDR2 SVGAGI. The CDR3 region is CASSYTGTANSPLHF. CDR3 coding DNA: TGTGCCAGCAGTTACACCGGGACAGCTAATTCACCCCTCCACTTT.